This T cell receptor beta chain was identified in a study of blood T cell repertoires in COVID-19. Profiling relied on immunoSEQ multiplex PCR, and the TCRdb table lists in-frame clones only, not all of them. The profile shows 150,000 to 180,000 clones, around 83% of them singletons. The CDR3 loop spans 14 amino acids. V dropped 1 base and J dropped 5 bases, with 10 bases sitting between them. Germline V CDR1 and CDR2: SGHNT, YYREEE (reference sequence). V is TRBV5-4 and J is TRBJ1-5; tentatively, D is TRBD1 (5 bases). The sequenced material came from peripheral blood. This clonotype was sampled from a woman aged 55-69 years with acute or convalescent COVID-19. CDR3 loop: CASSLWGGDQPQHF. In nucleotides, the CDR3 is TGTGCCAGCAGCTTGTGGGGGGGGGATCAGCCCCAGCATTTT. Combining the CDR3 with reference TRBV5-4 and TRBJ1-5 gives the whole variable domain ETGVTQSPTHLIKTRGQQVTLRCSSQSGHNTVSWYQQALGQGPQFIFQYYREEENGRGNFPPRFSGLQFPNYSSELNVNALELDDSALYLCASSLWGGDQPQHFGDGTRLSIL.